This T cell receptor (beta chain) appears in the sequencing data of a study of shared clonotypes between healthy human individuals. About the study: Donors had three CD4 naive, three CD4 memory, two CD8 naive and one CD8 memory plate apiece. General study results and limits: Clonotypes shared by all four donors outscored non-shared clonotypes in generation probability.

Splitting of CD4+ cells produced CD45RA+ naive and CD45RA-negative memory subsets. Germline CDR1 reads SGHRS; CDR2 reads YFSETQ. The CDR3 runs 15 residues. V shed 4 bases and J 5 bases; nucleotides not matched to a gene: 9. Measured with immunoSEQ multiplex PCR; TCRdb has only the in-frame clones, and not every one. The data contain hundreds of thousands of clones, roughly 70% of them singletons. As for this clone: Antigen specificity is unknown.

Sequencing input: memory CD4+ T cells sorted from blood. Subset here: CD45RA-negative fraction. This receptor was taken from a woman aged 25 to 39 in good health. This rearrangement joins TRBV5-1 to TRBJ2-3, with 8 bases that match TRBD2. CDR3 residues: CASSLSQRELDTQYF. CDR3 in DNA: TGCGCCAGCAGCCTCTCCCAGCGGGAGTTAGATACGCAGTATTTT.